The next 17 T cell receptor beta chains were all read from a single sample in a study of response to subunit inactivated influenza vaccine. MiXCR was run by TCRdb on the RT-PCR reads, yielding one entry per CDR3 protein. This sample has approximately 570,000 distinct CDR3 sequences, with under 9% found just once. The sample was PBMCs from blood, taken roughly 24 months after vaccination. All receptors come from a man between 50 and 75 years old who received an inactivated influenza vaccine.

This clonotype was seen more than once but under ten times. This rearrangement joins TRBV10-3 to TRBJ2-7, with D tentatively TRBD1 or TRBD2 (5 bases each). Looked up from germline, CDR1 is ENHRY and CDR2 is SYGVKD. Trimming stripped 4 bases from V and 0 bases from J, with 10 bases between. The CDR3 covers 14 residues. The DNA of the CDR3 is TGTGCCATCAGTGTTCTGGGGGACTCCTACGAGCAGTACTTC. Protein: CAISVLGDSYEQYF.

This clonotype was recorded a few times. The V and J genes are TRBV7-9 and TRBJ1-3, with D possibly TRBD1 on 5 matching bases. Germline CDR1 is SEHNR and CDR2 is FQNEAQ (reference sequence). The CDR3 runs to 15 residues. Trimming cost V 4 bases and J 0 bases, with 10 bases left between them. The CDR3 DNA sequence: TGTGCCAGCAGCTCGCAGGGAAGCTCTGGAAACACCATATATTTT. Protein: CASSSQGSSGNTIYF.

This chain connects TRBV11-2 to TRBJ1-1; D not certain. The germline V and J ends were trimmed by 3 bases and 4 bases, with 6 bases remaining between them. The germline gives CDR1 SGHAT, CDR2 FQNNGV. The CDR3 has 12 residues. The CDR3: CASSFQSTEAFF. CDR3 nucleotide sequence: TGTGCCAGCAGCTTTCAGTCCACTGAAGCTTTCTTT.

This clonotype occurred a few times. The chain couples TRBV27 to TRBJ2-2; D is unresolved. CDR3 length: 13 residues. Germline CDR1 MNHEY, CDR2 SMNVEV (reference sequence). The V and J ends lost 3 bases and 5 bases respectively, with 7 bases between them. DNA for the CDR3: TGTGCCAGCAGTTTCTACGCGACCGGGGAGCTGTTTTTT. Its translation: CASSFYATGELFF.

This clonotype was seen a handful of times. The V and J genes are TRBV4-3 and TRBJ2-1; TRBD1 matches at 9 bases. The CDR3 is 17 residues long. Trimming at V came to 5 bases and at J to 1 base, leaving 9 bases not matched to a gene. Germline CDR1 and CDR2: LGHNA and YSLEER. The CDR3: CASSFSPGTGSYNEQFF. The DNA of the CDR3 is TGCGCCAGCAGCTTCTCCCCCGGGACAGGGTCCTACAATGAGCAGTTCTTC.

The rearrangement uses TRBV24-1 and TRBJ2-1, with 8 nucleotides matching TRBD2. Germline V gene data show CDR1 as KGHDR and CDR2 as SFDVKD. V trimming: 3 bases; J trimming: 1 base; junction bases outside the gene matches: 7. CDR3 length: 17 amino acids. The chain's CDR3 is CATSDRTSGLSYNEQFF. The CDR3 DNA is TGTGCCACCAGTGATCGTACTAGCGGATTGTCCTACAATGAGCAGTTCTTC.

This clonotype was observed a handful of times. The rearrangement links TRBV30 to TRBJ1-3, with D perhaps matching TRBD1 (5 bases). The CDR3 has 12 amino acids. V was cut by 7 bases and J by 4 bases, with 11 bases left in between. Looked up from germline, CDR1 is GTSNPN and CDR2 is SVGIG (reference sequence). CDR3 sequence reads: CALGVAGNTIYF. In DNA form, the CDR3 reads TGTGCCTTAGGGGTTGCCGGAAACACCATATATTTT.

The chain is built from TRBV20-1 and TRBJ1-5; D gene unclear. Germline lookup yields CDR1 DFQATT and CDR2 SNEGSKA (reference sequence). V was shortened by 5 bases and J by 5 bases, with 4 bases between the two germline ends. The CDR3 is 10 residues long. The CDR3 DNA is TGCAGTGCTGGGGATCAGCCCCAGCATTTT. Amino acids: CSAGDQPQHF.

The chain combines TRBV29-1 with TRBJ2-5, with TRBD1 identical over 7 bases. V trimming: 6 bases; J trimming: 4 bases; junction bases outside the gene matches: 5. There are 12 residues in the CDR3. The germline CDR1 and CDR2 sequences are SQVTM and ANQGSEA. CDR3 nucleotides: TGCAGCGTGACACAGGGGATAGAGACCCAGTACTTC. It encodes CSVTQGIETQYF.

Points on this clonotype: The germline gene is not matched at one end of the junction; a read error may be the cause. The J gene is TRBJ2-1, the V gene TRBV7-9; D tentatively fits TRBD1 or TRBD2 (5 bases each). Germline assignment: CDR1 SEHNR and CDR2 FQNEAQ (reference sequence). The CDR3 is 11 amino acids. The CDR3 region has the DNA TGTGCAGAGAGGGGTAGCAATGAGCAGTCCTTC. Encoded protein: CAERGSNEQSF.

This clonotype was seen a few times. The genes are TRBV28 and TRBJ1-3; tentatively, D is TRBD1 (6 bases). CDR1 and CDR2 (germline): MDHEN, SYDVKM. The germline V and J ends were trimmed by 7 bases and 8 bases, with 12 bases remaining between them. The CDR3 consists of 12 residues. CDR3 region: CASTSQGHTIYF. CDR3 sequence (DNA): TGTGCCAGCACCTCACAGGGACACACCATATATTTT.

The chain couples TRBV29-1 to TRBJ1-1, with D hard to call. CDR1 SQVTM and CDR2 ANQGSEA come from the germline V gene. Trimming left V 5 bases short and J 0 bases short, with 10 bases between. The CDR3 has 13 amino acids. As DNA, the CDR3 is TGCAGCGTTTCCAGGCGTATGAACACTGAAGCTTTCTTT. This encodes CSVSRRMNTEAFF.

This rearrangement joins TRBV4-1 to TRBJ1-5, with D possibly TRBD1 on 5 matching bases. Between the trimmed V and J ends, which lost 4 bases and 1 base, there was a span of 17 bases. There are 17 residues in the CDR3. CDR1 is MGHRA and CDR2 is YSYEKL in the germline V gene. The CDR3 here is CASSLGTAGVSNQPQHF. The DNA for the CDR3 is TGCGCCAGCAGCCTCGGGACGGCGGGGGTCAGCAATCAGCCCCAGCATTTT.

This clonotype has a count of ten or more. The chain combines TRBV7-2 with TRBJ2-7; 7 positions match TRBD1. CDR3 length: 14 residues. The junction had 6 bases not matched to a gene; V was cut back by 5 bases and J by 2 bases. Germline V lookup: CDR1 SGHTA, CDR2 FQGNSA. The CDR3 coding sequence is TGTGCCAGCAGCCCCCGACAGGGAACCTACGAGCAGTACTTC. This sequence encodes CASSPRQGTYEQYF.

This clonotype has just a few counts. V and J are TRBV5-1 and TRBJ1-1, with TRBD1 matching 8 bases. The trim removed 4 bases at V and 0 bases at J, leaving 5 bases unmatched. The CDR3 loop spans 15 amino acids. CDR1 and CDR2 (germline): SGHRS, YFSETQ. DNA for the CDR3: TGCGCCAGCAGCCGACGGGACAGGCTGAACACTGAAGCTTTCTTT. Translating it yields CASSRRDRLNTEAFF.

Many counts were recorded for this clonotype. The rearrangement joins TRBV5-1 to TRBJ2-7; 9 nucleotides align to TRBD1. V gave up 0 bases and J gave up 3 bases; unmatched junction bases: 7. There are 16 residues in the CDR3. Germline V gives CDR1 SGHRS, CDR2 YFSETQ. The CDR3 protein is CASSLVGTGLVYEQYF. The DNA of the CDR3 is TGCGCCAGCAGCTTGGTGGGGACAGGGCTGGTCTACGAGCAGTACTTC.

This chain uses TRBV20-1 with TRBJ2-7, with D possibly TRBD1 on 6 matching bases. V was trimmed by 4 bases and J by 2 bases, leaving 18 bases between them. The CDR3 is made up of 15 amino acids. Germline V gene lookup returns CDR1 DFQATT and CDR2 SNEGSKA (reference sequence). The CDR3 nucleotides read TGCAGTGCTAAAGGATTGGGGCAGGGGCCCTACGAGCAGTACTTC. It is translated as CSAKGLGQGPYEQYF.